This TCR beta chain derives from a study of cytomegalovirus exposure and HLA in healthy donors. General study findings and limits: From TCR beta sequences, most subjects' HLA-A and HLA-B alleles were reportedly predicted accurately.

Healthy donors of bone marrow made up the group. The PCR employed 60 Vbeta primers together with 13 Jbeta primers. Using immunoSEQ multiplex PCR, the repertoire was profiled, and TCRdb retains in-frame clones only, with some absent. The repertoire has over 75,000 clones, about 83% of them found once; the top ten carry 16%. J gave up 2 bases and V 4 bases, and 5 bases lay outside the gene matches. Germline CDR1 is MNHNS and CDR2 is SASEGT. This CDR3 is 14 amino acids long. As for this clone: What it recognizes is unknown.

Sequences were obtained from PBMCs. The gene calls are TRBV6-1 and TRBJ2-7; 7 bases map to TRBD2. The sequence was collected from a man aged 55 to 70 in good health and CMV-seropositive. The DNA of the CDR3 is TGTGCCAGCAGTGCGCAAGCGGGGACCTACGAGCAGTACTTC. Encoded protein: CASSAQAGTYEQYF.